The 18 T cell receptor beta chains below all came from one sample that was sequenced in a study of response to subunit inactivated influenza vaccine. TCRdb re-analysed the RT-PCR reads in MiXCR, keeping a single row per CDR3 protein. The table has 500,000 to 600,000 distinct CDR3 sequences, 10% to 15% seen once; the top ten hold more than 8.5%. Sequencing was performed on PBMCs from blood, taken on the day of vaccination. The receptors stem from a man aged 45-65 years who received an inactivated influenza vaccine.

This clonotype was seen only a few times. CDR3 bases: TGCAGTGCTAGAGATATACTAGCGGGAGGTGAGCAGTACTTC. Translated: CSARDILAGGEQYF. The chain employs TRBV20-1 and TRBJ2-7; 12 nucleotides line up with TRBD2. Trimming took 0 bases from V and 7 from J; bases not matched to a gene: 4. The V gene's germline CDR1 is DFQATT and CDR2 SNEGSKA (reference sequence). This CDR3 comprises 14 residues.

This clonotype was seen at least ten times. The V and J genes are TRBV5-1 and TRBJ2-3, with 9 bases identical to TRBD2. Germline CDR1 reads SGHRS; CDR2 reads YFSETQ. Unmatched junction bases numbered 5, after V lost 3 bases and J lost 0 bases. CDR3 length equals 16 residues. The CDR3 loop is CASSSRTSDSTDTQYF. CDR3 DNA sequence: TGCGCCAGCAGCTCCAGGACTAGCGACAGCACAGATACGCAGTATTTT.

This clonotype was seen only a few times. The chain joins TRBV6-5 to TRBJ1-5, with a weak D call TRBD1 (5 bases). CDR3 length equals 15 residues. V was trimmed by 2 bases and J by 6 bases, leaving 14 bases between them. Looked up from germline, CDR1 is MNHEY and CDR2 is SVGAGI. CDR3 nucleotide sequence: TGTGCCAGCAGTTACGGGTTGGGGGAGAGTCAGCCCCAGCATTTT. Protein sequence: CASSYGLGESQPQHF.

Only a few counts were recorded for this clonotype. CDR3 in amino acids: CASSERGTANTGELFF. In DNA form, the CDR3 reads TGTGCCAGCAGTGAAAGGGGGACAGCGAACACCGGGGAGCTGTTTTTT. The chain has TRBV25-1 and TRBJ2-2; 7 nucleotides align to TRBD1. Germline trimming cut 2 bases from V and 0 bases from J; bases unmatched to any gene: 3. The V gene's germline CDR1 is MGHDK and CDR2 SYGVNS. CDR3 length: 16 amino acids.

This clonotype was counted a few times. V gene TRBV7-8 combines with J gene TRBJ1-5; D remains ambiguous. The CDR3 consists of 15 residues. CDR1 is SGHVS and CDR2 is FQNEAQ in the germline V gene. The V and J ends lost 2 bases and 1 base respectively, with 9 bases between them. CDR3 amino acids: CASSLLVRSNQPQHF. The CDR3, as DNA: TGTGCCAGCAGCTTATTGGTCAGAAGCAATCAGCCCCAGCATTTT.

The chain combines TRBV4-3 with TRBJ1-2; no definite D call. Germline V lookup: CDR1 LGHNA, CDR2 YSLEER. This CDR3 region has 15 residues. Trimming took 4 bases from V and 0 from J, leaving 12 bases between them. CDR3 amino acids: CASSLSGSTNYGYTF. CDR3 nucleotide sequence: TGCGCCAGCAGCCTGTCCGGGAGCACTAACTATGGCTACACCTTC.

The V and J genes are TRBV9 and TRBJ2-1; D perhaps matches TRBD2 (5 bases). CDR3 length: 11 amino acids. V shed 4 bases and J shed 11 bases, with 10 bases lying between them. The germline CDR1 and CDR2 sequences are SGDLS and YYNGEE. The CDR3 spells CASSIREKQFF. CDR3 bases: TGTGCCAGCAGCATCCGGGAAAAGCAGTTCTTC.

This clonotype occurred many times. The chain is built from TRBV5-6 and TRBJ1-1; TRBD1 matches at 7 bases. J lost 0 bases, V lost 5 bases, and 4 bases had no gene match. The length of the CDR3 is 14 residues. The germline gives CDR1 SGHDT, CDR2 YYEEEE. The CDR3 DNA follows: TGTGCCAGCAGGCGACAGGGCTTGAACACTGAAGCTTTCTTT. Its protein product is CASRRQGLNTEAFF.

This clonotype has a handful of counts. This rearrangement joins TRBV5-6 to TRBJ2-4, with a weak D call TRBD1 (6 bases). This CDR3 has 14 amino acids. Germline V CDR1 and CDR2: SGHDT, YYEEEE. V shed 5 bases and J shed 6 bases, with 15 bases lying between them. CDR3 protein: CASSHTGQINIQYF. In DNA, the CDR3 is TGTGCCAGCAGTCATACCGGACAGATAAACATTCAGTACTTC.

Only a few counts were recorded for this clonotype. This chain uses TRBV7-2 with TRBJ2-1, with D possibly matching TRBD2 (7 bases). The germline V and J ends were trimmed by 5 bases and 7 bases, with 18 bases remaining between them. The CDR3 contains 15 residues. CDR1 is SGHTA and CDR2 is FQGNSA in the germline V gene. DNA of the CDR3: TGTGCCAGCAGCCCGATGGGGGGGGGGCTTAATGAGCAGTTCTTC. This codes for CASSPMGGGLNEQFF.

This clonotype has just a few counts. The rearrangement joins TRBV15 to TRBJ2-2; 8 bases map to TRBD2. The germline V gene has CDR1 LNHNV and CDR2 YYDKDF (reference sequence). The CDR3 is made up of 17 amino acids. V gave up 0 bases and J gave up 4 bases; unmatched junction bases: 7. CDR3 nucleotide sequence: TGTGCCACCAGCAGAGATCTTTCAGCGGGGGCCACCGGGGAGCTGTTTTTT. As protein: CATSRDLSAGATGELFF.

Concerning this clonotype: A much larger clone differs from this one at a single base, so this may be a read error. In this CDR3 the conserved last residue, phenylalanine or tryptophan, is missing, so a read error is likely. The CDR3 reads CASSPTQYEQYL. The CDR3 DNA reads as TGTGCCAGCTCACCAACACAGTACGAGCAGTACCTC. The chain joins TRBV18 to TRBJ2-7; no firm D call. CDR3 size: 12 residues. Germline-derived CDR1 and CDR2 are KGHSH and LQKENI. Trimming shortened V by 2 bases and J by 4 bases, and 6 bases separated the two germline ends.

This clonotype was picked up a small number of times. The V call is TRBV11-1, the J call TRBJ2-5; D is perhaps TRBD2 (5 bases). V lost 5 bases to trimming and J lost 1 base, with 23 bases between them. CDR3 size: 18 residues. CDR1 SGHAT and CDR2 FQDESV come from the germline V gene (reference sequence). CDR3: CASSAKIGLLKLQETQYF. In DNA form, the CDR3 reads TGTGCCAGCAGCGCGAAAATAGGACTTTTAAAACTCCAAGAGACCCAGTACTTC.

The chain uses TRBV19 and TRBJ2-1; 10 nucleotides align to TRBD2. After removal of 5 bases from V and 7 bases from J, the junction contained 8 bases not matched to a gene. The germline V gene encodes CDR1 LNHDA and CDR2 SQIVND (reference sequence). The CDR3 is 15 amino acids. DNA for the CDR3: TGTGCCAGTAGTGCTCTAGCGGGAGTGGGGAATGAGCAGTTCTTC. Encoded protein: CASSALAGVGNEQFF.

This clonotype was recorded at least ten times. The rearrangement joins TRBV24-1 to TRBJ2-3, with D possibly being TRBD1 or TRBD2 (5 bases each). Germline V gene lookup returns CDR1 KGHDR and CDR2 SFDVKD. V gave up 1 base and J gave up 2 bases, with 15 bases separating them. This CDR3 is 17 amino acids long. As DNA, the CDR3 is TGTGCCACCAGTGATTTACCCGGGACGCAAGACACAGATACGCAGTATTTT. It yields the protein CATSDLPGTQDTDTQYF.

The sample holds a few counts of this clonotype. This sequence joins TRBV5-1 and TRBJ2-7; 9 nucleotides agree with TRBD1. This CDR3 has 14 residues. Germline CDR1 SGHRS, CDR2 YFSETQ. The junction had 8 bases not matched to a gene; V was cut back by 4 bases and J by 6 bases. CDR3 DNA: TGCGCCAGCAGCGGGACAGGGTTAAAGTCCGAGCAGTACTTC. It translates to CASSGTGLKSEQYF.

There are many counts of this clonotype. CDR3 sequence: CASSSYDREGLREGYTF. The CDR3 nucleotides are TGTGCCAGCAGCTCGTACGACAGGGAAGGACTAAGAGAGGGCTACACCTTC. The V gene is TRBV9, the J gene TRBJ1-2; 7 bases are shared with TRBD1. Trimming cost V 4 bases and J 8 bases; bases outside gene matches: 20. This CDR3 spans 17 amino acids. Germline V CDR1 and CDR2: SGDLS, YYNGEE.

The chain links TRBV28 to TRBJ1-2; D is perhaps TRBD1 (5 bases). The V end was cut by 5 bases, the J end by 7 bases, with 11 bases between. Looked up from germline, CDR1 is MDHEN and CDR2 is SYDVKM. The CDR3 consists of 12 residues. CDR3 protein: CASSPQGVGYTF. DNA for the CDR3: TGTGCCAGCAGTCCCCAGGGTGTTGGCTACACCTTC.